This T cell receptor (beta chain) was recorded in a study of blood T cell repertoires in COVID-19. Per germline, CDR1 SGHNT and CDR2 YYREEE (reference sequence). V shed 5 bases, J shed 0 bases, and the junction held 11 bases outside the gene matches. The CDR3 runs 17 residues. Sequencing was performed with immunoSEQ multiplex PCR; in TCRdb, only in-frame clones are kept and a portion is missing. The sample shows approximately 220,000 clones, about 83% of them seen only once. The sample consisted of PBMCs or T cells enriched from blood (not recorded which). The chain joins TRBV5-4 to TRBJ1-2; TRBD1 matches 9 bases. This TCR came from a woman in her thirties or forties who had been exposed to COVID-19. CDR3 amino acids: CASSHPGQGLANYGYTF. The DNA of the CDR3 is TGTGCCAGCAGTCATCCGGGACAGGGTTTAGCTAACTATGGCTACACCTTC.